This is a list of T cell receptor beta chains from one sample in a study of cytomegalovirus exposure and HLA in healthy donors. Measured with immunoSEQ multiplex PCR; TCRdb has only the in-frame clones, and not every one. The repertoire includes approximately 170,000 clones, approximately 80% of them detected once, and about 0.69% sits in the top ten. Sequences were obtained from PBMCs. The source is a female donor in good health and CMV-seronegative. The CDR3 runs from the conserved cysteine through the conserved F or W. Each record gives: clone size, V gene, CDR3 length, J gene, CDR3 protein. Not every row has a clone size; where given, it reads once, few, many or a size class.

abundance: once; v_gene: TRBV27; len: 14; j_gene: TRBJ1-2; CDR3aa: CASSLRGSNYGYTF
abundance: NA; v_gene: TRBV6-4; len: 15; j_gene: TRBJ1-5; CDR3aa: CASTSGAEVSEAQHF
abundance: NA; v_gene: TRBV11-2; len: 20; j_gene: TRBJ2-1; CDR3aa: CASSLELAGGGVGAYNEQFF
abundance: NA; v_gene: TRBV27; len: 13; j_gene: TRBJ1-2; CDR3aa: CASSPRTGDGYTF
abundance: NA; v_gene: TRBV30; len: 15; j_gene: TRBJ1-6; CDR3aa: CAWSALTGGGTPLHF
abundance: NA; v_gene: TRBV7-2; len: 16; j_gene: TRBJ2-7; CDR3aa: CASSLVPPPRTNEQYF
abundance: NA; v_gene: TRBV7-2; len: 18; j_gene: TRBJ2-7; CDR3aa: CASSLAGGDSGIFYEQYF
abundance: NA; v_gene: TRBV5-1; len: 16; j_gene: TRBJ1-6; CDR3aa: CASSLEAGQLNSPLHF
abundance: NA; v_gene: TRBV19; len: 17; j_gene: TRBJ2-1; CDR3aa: CASSIDPPSGAYNEQFF
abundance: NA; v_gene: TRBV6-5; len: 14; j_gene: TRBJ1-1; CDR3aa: CASSYQDTLLEAFF
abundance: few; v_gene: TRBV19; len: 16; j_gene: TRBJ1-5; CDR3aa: CASSTRPGFSNQPQHF
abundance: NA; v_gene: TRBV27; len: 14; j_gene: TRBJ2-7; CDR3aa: CASSPQGANYEQYF
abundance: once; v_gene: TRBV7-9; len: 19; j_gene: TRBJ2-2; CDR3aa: CASSLARRMPQRGAGELFF
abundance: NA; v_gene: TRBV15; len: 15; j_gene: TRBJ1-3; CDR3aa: CATSRDIDSINTIYF
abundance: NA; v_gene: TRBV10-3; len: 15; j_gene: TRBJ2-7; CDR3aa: CAIRPSTVPTSEQYF
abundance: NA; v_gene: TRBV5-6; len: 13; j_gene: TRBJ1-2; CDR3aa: CASSPQRAYGYTF
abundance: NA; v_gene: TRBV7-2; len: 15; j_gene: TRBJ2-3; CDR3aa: CASSLRSSSTDTQYF
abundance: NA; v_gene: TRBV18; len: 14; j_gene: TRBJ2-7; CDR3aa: CASSPGTGGNAQYF
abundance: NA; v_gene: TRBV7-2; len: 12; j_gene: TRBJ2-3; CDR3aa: CASSLGGGTQYF
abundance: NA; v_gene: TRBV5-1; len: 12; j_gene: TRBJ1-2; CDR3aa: CASSLAGFGYTF
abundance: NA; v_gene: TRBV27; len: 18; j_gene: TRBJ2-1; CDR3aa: CASRWGRVRYRDYNEQFF
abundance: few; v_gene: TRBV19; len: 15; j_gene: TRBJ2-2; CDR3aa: CASSKTGVDTGELFF
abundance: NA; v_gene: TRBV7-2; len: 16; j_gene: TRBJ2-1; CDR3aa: CASSSRSGKSYNEQFF
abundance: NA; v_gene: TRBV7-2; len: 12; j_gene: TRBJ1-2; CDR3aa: CASSLSLYGYTF